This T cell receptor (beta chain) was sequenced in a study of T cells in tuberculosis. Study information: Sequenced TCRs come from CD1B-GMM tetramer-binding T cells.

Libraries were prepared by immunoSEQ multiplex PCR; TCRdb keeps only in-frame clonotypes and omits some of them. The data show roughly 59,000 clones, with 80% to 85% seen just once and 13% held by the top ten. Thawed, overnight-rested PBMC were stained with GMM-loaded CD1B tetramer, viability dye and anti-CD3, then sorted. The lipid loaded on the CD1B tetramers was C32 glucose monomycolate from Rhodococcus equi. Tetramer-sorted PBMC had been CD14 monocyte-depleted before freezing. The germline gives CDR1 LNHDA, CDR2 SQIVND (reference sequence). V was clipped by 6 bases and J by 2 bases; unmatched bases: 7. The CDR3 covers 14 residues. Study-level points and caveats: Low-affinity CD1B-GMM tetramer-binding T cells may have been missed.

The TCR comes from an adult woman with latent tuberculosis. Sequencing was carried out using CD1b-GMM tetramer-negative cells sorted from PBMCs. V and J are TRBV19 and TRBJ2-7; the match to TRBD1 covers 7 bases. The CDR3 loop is CASSQKTGTYEQYF. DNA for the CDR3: TGTGCCAGTAGCCAAAAGACAGGGACCTACGAGCAGTACTTC.